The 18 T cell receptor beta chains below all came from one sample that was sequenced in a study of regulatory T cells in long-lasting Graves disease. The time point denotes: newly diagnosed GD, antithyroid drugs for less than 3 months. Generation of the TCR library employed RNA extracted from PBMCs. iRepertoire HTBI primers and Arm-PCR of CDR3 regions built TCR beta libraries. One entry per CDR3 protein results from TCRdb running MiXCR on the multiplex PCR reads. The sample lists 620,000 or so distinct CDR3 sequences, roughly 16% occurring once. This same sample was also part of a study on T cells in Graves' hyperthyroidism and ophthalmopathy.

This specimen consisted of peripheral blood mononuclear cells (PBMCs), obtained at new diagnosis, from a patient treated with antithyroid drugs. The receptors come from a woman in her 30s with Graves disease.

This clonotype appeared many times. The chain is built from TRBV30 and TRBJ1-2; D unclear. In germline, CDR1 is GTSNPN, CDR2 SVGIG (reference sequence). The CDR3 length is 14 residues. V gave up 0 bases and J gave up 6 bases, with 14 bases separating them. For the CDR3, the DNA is TGTGCCTGGAGTGTACTTATGACGGCGGATGGCTACACCTTC. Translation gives CAWSVLMTADGYTF.

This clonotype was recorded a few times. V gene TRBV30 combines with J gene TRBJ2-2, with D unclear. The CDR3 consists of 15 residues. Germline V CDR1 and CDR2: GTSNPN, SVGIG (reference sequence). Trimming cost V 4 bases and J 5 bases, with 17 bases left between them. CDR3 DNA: TGTGCCTGGATTGACGGGCTACAAGATACCGGGGAGCTGTTTTTT. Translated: CAWIDGLQDTGELFF.

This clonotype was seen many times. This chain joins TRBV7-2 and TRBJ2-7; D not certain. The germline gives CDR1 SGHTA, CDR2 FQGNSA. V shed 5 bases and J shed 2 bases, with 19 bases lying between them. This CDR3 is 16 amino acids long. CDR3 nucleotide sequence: TGTGCCAGCAGCGGGCACCTCGTCGAAGACCCCTACGAGCAGTACTTC. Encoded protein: CASSGHLVEDPYEQYF.

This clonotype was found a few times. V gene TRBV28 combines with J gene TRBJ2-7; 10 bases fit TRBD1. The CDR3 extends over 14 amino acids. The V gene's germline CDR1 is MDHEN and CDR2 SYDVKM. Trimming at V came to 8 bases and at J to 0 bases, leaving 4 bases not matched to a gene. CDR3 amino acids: CASRGQGTSYEQYF. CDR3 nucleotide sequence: TGTGCCAGCCGGGGACAGGGGACCTCCTACGAGCAGTACTTC. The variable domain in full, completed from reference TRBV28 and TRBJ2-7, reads DVKVTQSSRYLVKRTGEKVFLECVQDMDHENMFWYRQDPGLGLRLIYFSYDVKMKEKGDIPEGYSVSREKKERFSLILESASTNQTSMYLCASRGQGTSYEQYFGPGTRLTVT.

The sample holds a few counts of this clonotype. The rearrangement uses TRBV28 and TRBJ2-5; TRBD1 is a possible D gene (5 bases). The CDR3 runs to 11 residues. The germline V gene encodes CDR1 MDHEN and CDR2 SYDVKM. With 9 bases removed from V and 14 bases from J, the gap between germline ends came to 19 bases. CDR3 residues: CASGFSGLGYF. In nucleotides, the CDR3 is TGTGCCAGTGGTTTCTCAGGGCTAGGATACTTC.

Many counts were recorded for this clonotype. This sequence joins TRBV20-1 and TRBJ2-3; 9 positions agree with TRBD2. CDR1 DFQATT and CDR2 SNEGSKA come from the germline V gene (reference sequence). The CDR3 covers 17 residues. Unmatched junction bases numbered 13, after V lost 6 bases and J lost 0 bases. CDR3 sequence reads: CSAIDRAGGSSTDTQYF. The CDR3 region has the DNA TGCAGTGCCATAGATCGAGCGGGAGGAAGTAGCACAGATACGCAGTATTTT.

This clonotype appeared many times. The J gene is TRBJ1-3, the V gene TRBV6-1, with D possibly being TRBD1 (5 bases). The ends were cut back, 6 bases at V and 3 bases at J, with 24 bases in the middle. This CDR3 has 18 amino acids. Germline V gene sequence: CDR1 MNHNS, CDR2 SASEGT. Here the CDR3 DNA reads TGTGCCAGCAGATCCCACGGCGGGGGATCCCTCGGTGGAAACACCATATATTTT. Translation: CASRSHGGGSLGGNTIYF.

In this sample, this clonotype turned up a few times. The CDR3: CASSIILGGTGPSGANVLTF. CDR3 bases: TGTGCCAGTAGTATAATTTTAGGAGGGACAGGGCCATCCGGGGCCAACGTCCTGACTTTC. This sequence joins TRBV19 and TRBJ2-6, with TRBD1 matching over 9 bases. This CDR3 has 20 residues. Germline CDR1 LNHDA, CDR2 SQIVND (reference sequence). V was pared by 2 bases and J by 4 bases, with 15 bases of the junction left unmatched.

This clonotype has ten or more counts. As DNA, the CDR3 is TGTGCCAGCAGCTTCCCAGGGGCAGATACGCAGTATTTT. Amino acid sequence: CASSFPGADTQYF. The chain has TRBV11-2 and TRBJ2-3; D perhaps matches TRBD1 (6 bases). This CDR3 spans 13 amino acids. Germline CDR1 and CDR2: SGHAT and FQNNGV. Deletions cut 3 bases from V and 4 bases from J, with 8 bases between. Using reference TRBV11-2 and TRBJ2-3 for the parts outside the CDR3, the full variable domain is EAGVAQSPRYKIIEKRQSVAFWCNPISGHATLYWYQQILGQGPKLLIQFQNNGVVDDSQLPKDRFSAERLKGVDSTLKIQPAKLEDSAVYLCASSFPGADTQYFGPGTRLTVL.

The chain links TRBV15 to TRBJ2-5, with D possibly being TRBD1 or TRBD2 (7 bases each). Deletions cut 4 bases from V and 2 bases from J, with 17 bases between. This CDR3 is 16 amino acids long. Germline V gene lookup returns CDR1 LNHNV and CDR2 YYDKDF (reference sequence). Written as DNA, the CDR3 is TGTGCCACCAGCATGGGAGGGACAGCCGTTCAAGAGACCCAGTACTTC. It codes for CATSMGGTAVQETQYF. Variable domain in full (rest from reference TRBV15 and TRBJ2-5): DAMVIQNPRYQVTQFGKPVTLSCSQTLNHNVMYWYQQKSSQAPKLLFHYYDKDFNNEADTPDNFQSRRPNTSFCFLDIRSPGLGDTAMYLCATSMGGTAVQETQYFGPGTRLLVL.

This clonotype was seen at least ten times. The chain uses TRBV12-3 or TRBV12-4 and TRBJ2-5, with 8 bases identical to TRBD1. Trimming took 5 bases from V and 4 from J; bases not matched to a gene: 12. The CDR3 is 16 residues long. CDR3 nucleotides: TGTGCCAGCAGTCCGAACCCCGCGACAGGGGCAGAGACCCAGTACTTC. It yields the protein CASSPNPATGAETQYF.

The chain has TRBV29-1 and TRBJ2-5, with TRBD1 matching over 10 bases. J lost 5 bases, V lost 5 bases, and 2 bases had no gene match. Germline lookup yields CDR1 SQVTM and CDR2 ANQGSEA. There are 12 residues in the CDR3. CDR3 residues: CSVKDRGETQYF. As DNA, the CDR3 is TGCAGCGTTAAGGACAGGGGGGAGACCCAGTACTTC.

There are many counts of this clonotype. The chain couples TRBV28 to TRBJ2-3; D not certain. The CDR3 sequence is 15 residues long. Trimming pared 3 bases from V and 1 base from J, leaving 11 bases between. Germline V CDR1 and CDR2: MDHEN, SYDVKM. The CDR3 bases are TGTGCCAGCAGTTTTTGGGGTTCTGGCACAGATACGCAGTATTTT. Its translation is CASSFWGSGTDTQYF.

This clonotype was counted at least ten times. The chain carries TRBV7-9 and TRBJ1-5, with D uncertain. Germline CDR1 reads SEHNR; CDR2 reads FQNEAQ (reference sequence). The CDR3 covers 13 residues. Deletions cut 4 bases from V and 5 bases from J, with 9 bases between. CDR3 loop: CASSSEGDQPQHF. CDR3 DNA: TGTGCCAGCAGCTCCGAGGGTGATCAGCCCCAGCATTTT. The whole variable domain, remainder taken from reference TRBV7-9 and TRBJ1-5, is DTGVSQNPRHKITKRGQNVTFRCDPISEHNRLYWYRQTLGQGPEFLTYFQNEAQLEKSRLLSDRFSAERPKGSFSTLEIQRTEQGDSAMYLCASSSEGDQPQHFGDGTRLSIL.

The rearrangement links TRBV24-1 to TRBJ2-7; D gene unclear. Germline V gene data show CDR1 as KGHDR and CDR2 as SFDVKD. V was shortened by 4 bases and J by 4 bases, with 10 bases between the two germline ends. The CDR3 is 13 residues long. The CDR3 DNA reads TGTGCCACCAGTGACTACGCTAGGTACGAGCAGTACTTC. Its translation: CATSDYARYEQYF.

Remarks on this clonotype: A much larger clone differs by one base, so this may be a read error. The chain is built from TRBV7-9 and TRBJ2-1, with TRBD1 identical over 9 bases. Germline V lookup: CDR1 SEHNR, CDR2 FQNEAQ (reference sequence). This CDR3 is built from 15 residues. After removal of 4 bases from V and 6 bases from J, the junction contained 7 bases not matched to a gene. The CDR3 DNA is TGTGCCAGCAGCTACCGGACAGGGGCCTGCAATGAGCAGTTCTTC. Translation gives CASSYRTGACNEQFF.

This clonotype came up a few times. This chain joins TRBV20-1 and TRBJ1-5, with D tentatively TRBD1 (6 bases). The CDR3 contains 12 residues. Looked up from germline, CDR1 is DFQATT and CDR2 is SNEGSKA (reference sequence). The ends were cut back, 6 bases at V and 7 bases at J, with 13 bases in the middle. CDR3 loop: CSAGEGGQPQHF. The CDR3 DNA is TGCAGTGCCGGGGAGGGGGGACAGCCCCAGCATTTT.

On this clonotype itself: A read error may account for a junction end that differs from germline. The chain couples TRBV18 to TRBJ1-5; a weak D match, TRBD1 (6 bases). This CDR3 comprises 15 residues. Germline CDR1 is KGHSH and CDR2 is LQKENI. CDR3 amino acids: CASSNLQGPNRPQHF. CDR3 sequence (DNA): TGTGCCAGCTCAAACCTACAGGGCCCCAATCGGCCCCAGCATTTT. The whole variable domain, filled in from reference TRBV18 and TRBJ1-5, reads NAGVMQNPRHLVRRRGQEARLRCSPMKGHSHVYWYRQLPEEGLKFMVYLQKENIIDESGMPKERFSAEFPKEGPSILRIQQVVRGDSAAYFCASSNLQGPNRPQHFGDGTRLSIL.